This TCR beta chain was documented in a study of blood T cells in healthy people across ages. Findings and caveats of the study: Expanded clonotype shifts may have been confounded, as the donors had an unknown CMV status. Per million T cells, the diversity of TCR beta decreased roughly linearly as age advanced.

On this clonotype itself: What it binds is unknown.

A second PCR of about 7 to 12 cycles used a sample-barcoded 5' primer and a J-beta primer mix. TCRdb reprocessed the 5' RACE reads with MiXCR, giving one entry per CDR3 protein. The sample contains hundreds of thousands of distinct CDR3 sequences, roughly 49% of which appear only once. The sequenced sample consisted of blood. This sequence originates from a woman aged 55-70 years in good health.

The CDR3 DNA reads TGTGCCAGCAGGATAGGGCGGGAGCAGACCTACGAGCAGTACTTC. This codes for CASRIGREQTYEQYF. The V call is TRBV6-5, the J call TRBJ2-7, with TRBD2 identical over 7 bases. The germline V gene has CDR1 MNHEY and CDR2 SVGAGI. This CDR3 comprises 15 residues. V lost 6 bases, J lost 2 bases, and 10 bases stayed unmatched.